One and the same sample provided the 20 T cell receptor beta chains below, sequenced in a study of CD8 T cells in ankylosing spondylitis. Whole-study results and caveats: Ankylosing spondylitis blood appeared to be characterized by a TCR beta motif of 8 or 9 highly homologous variants.

Their recognized antigens are unknown. TCRdb called the 5' RACE reads again in MiXCR, with one record for every CDR3 protein. The profile shows fewer than 650,000 distinct CDR3 sequences, roughly 13% of them singletons. Specimen: blood, either unsorted or a sorted T cell fraction (not recorded which). These receptors were taken from a male donor with ankylosing spondylitis.

This clonotype was seen repeatedly, ten times or more. The chain is built from TRBV10-3 and TRBJ2-2, with 7 bases matching TRBD1. The CDR3 spans 14 residues. With 4 bases clipped from V and 6 bases from J, the junction kept 5 bases outside the gene matches. Germline CDR1 and CDR2: ENHRY and SYGVKD. As DNA, the CDR3 is TGTGCCATCAGTGTCGGACAGGTTCCCGGGGAGCTGTTTTTT. This codes for CAISVGQVPGELFF.

This clonotype was found a few times. The CDR3 DNA reads as TGTGCCAGCAGCTTACATTCGCGGACAGACCTTTCACCCCTCCACTTT. As protein: CASSLHSRTDLSPLHF. V gene TRBV7-8 combines with J gene TRBJ1-6; D possibly corresponds to TRBD1 (6 bases). This CDR3 comprises 16 residues. CDR1 and CDR2 from the germline V gene are SGHVS and FQNEAQ. The V gene lost 2 bases and the J gene lost 9 bases, with 17 bases spanning the gap.

V usage is TRBV19 and J usage is TRBJ1-5; D may be TRBD1 (6 bases). This CDR3 contains 14 residues. Trimming took 3 bases from V and 4 from J, leaving 10 bases between them. The germline gives CDR1 LNHDA, CDR2 SQIVND (reference sequence). DNA of the CDR3: TGTGCCAGTAGTATTTCAGGGGAGAATCAGCCCCAGCATTTT. This sequence encodes CASSISGENQPQHF.

The chain is built from TRBV28 and TRBJ2-3; D might be TRBD2 (6 bases). Germline values: CDR1 MDHEN, CDR2 SYDVKM. CDR3 length: 13 amino acids. With 6 bases removed from V and 4 bases from J, the gap between germline ends came to 11 bases. CDR3 in amino acids: CASRDGSSDTQYF. CDR3 in DNA: TGTGCCAGCAGGGACGGGAGTTCAGATACGCAGTATTTT.

This clonotype turned up a few times. The chain uses TRBV7-2 and TRBJ2-3; no definite D call. Germline V gives CDR1 SGHTA, CDR2 FQGNSA. Trimming removed 6 bases at V and 5 bases at J, with 18 bases between. The CDR3 totals 15 residues. Here the CDR3 reads CASRSDPQPVDTQYF. The CDR3 DNA is TGTGCCAGCAGATCAGACCCACAACCTGTAGATACGCAGTATTTT. Combining the CDR3 with reference TRBV7-2 and TRBJ2-3 gives the whole variable domain GAGVSQSPSNKVTEKGKDVELRCDPISGHTALYWYRQSLGQGLEFLIYFQGNSAPDKSGLPSDRFSAERTGGSVSTLTIQRTQQEDSAVYLCASRSDPQPVDTQYFGPGTRLTVL.

The V and J genes are TRBV5-1 and TRBJ2-7, with 10 bases identical to TRBD1. The CDR3 runs to 14 residues. J gave up 7 bases and V 4 bases, and 8 bases lay outside the gene matches. Germline assignment: CDR1 SGHRS and CDR2 YFSETQ. CDR3 sequence (DNA): TGCGCCAGCAGCCCTCGACAGGGGGCGGGGGAGCAGTACTTC. This gives the protein CASSPRQGAGEQYF.

Only a few counts were recorded for this clonotype. The CDR3 sequence: CSASRGRYNEQFF. CDR3 DNA: TGCAGTGCTAGCAGGGGAAGGTACAATGAGCAGTTCTTC. The V call is TRBV20-1, the J call TRBJ2-1, with TRBD1 as a possible D gene (6 bases). Trimming took 3 bases from V and 4 from J, leaving 10 bases between them. Germline CDR1 reads DFQATT; CDR2 reads SNEGSKA (reference sequence). The CDR3 has 13 amino acids.

This clonotype was observed a handful of times. CDR3 protein: CASSSLAGGGEQYV. The CDR3, as DNA: TGTGCCAGCAGTTCGCTAGCGGGAGGTGGGGAGCAGTACGTC. The chain links TRBV27 to TRBJ2-7; TRBD2 matches at 11 bases. CDR1 is MNHEY, CDR2 SMNVEV, per germline (reference sequence). J lost 7 bases, V lost 4 bases, and 6 bases had no gene match. The CDR3 has 14 amino acids.

The V and J genes are TRBV7-8 and TRBJ1-1, with unresolved D. Per the germline V gene, CDR1 is SGHVS and CDR2 is FQNEAQ. Trimming removed 8 bases at V and 2 bases at J, with 15 bases between. CDR3 length equals 14 residues. CDR3 in DNA: TGTGCCAGCCGACTTCCGGCGGCTAACACTGAAGCTTTCTTT. It specifies CASRLPAANTEAFF.

The chain couples TRBV20-1 to TRBJ2-7, with D tentatively TRBD1 or TRBD2 (5 bases each). CDR1 DFQATT and CDR2 SNEGSKA come from the germline V gene (reference sequence). Trimming removed 7 bases at V and 1 base at J, with 11 bases between. This CDR3 has 12 amino acids. CDR3 sequence: CSVKRGSYEQYF. The CDR3 DNA is TGCAGTGTGAAGAGGGGATCCTACGAGCAGTACTTC.

This sequence joins TRBV2 and TRBJ2-2; unclear D gene. The germline V gene encodes CDR1 SNHLY and CDR2 FYNNEI. Trimming shortened V by 4 bases and J by 2 bases, and 17 bases separated the two germline ends. The CDR3 is 17 amino acids. CDR3 loop: CASSGELGWGNTGELFF. For the CDR3, the DNA is TGTGCCAGCAGTGGAGAGCTAGGCTGGGGTAACACCGGGGAGCTGTTTTTT.

The chain joins TRBV20-1 to TRBJ2-3; 8 bases match TRBD2. Germline V gene data show CDR1 as DFQATT and CDR2 as SNEGSKA (reference sequence). The CDR3 has 17 amino acids. CDR3 region: CTLHGSGNVGATDTQYF. In nucleotides, the CDR3 is TGCACCCTCCACGGTAGCGGGAATGTGGGGGCCACAGATACGCAGTATTTT.

This rearrangement joins TRBV15 to TRBJ1-1; TRBD1 agrees at 11 bases. Looked up from germline, CDR1 is LNHNV and CDR2 is YYDKDF (reference sequence). V shed 6 bases, J shed 4 bases, and the junction held 4 bases outside the gene matches. The CDR3 consists of 14 residues. The CDR3 DNA is TGTGCCACCAGTACGGACAGGGGGCTCACTGAAGCTTTCTTT. Residues: CATSTDRGLTEAFF.

A few counts support this clonotype. The V and J genes are TRBV7-9 and TRBJ2-2, with 7 bases that match TRBD1. Trimming removed 4 bases from V and 5 bases from J; junction bases left unmatched: 7. The germline V gene encodes CDR1 SEHNR and CDR2 FQNEAQ (reference sequence). This CDR3 spans 15 amino acids. In DNA, the CDR3 is TGTGCCAGCAGCTCTACAGGGGTCCAGACCGGGGAGCTGTTTTTT. It specifies CASSSTGVQTGELFF.

The J gene is TRBJ2-3, the V gene TRBV20-1; D is possibly TRBD1 (6 bases). Germline V lookup: CDR1 DFQATT, CDR2 SNEGSKA (reference sequence). The V end was cut by 6 bases, the J end by 5 bases, with 18 bases between. This CDR3 is 14 amino acids long. The CDR3 sequence is CSALTPQGKDTQYF. In nucleotides, the CDR3 is TGCAGTGCGCTAACCCCACAGGGTAAAGATACGCAGTATTTT.

This clonotype turned up a few times. V usage is TRBV5-5 and J usage is TRBJ2-7; perhaps TRBD1 as D (6 bases). Trimming removed 4 bases at V and 3 bases at J, with 14 bases between. The CDR3 is 14 amino acids. Germline V gene data show CDR1 as SGHKS and CDR2 as YYEKEE (reference sequence). Written as DNA, the CDR3 is TGTGCCAGCAGCCCCACAGGGTTGAACTACGAGCAGTACTTC. As protein: CASSPTGLNYEQYF. The full variable domain, completed using reference TRBV5-5 and TRBJ2-7, is DAGVTQSPTHLIKTRGQQVTLRCSPISGHKSVSWYQQVLGQGPQFIFQYYEKEERGRGNFPDRFSARQFPNYSSELNVNALLLGDSALYLCASSPTGLNYEQYFGPGTRLTVT.

This clonotype has at least ten counts. This chain joins TRBV10-2 and TRBJ2-7, with D perhaps TRBD2 (5 bases). The germline V gene encodes CDR1 WSHSY and CDR2 SAAADI. V dropped 0 bases and J dropped 2 bases, with 11 bases sitting between them. The CDR3 totals 15 residues. This chain's CDR3 is CASSESPEDPYEQYV. The CDR3 coding sequence is TGCGCCAGCAGTGAGTCTCCGGAGGACCCCTACGAGCAGTACGTC.

This clonotype was seen a handful of times. The chain employs TRBV5-1 and TRBJ1-1; 8 nucleotides line up with TRBD1. CDR3 size: 15 residues. Trimming removed 4 bases from V and 5 bases from J; junction bases left unmatched: 10. Germline V gene lookup returns CDR1 SGHRS and CDR2 YFSETQ. The CDR3 DNA is TGCGCCAGCAGCAGTCGGCAGGGGGCGGGTACTGAAGCTTTCTTT. It codes for CASSSRQGAGTEAFF.

The J gene is TRBJ2-3, the V gene TRBV20-1; the D gene could be TRBD1 or TRBD2 (5 bases each). The CDR3 covers 15 residues. In germline, CDR1 is DFQATT, CDR2 SNEGSKA (reference sequence). V was clipped by 3 bases and J by 0 bases, with 13 bases between them. CDR3 region: CSASPGTSSTDTQYF. The CDR3 DNA reads TGCAGTGCTAGTCCGGGGACGAGTAGCACAGATACGCAGTATTTT.

This clonotype was picked up many times. This chain joins TRBV12-3 or TRBV12-4 and TRBJ2-3; 9 nucleotides line up with TRBD2. Trimming took 6 bases from V and 9 from J; bases not matched to a gene: 4. CDR3 length: 12 residues. CDR3: CASSSAGGTQYF. In DNA form, the CDR3 reads TGTGCCAGCAGCTCGGCGGGGGGGACGCAGTATTTT.